This section outlines one TCR beta chain sequence together with its context. This specimen comes from a study of blood T cell repertoires in COVID-19. One Seattle source followed patients from active infection through their disease course. Libraries were prepared by immunoSEQ multiplex PCR; TCRdb keeps only in-frame clonotypes and omits some of them. The table records about 200,000 clones, about 88% of them present only once. Germline V gene lookup returns CDR1 SGHTS and CDR2 YDEGEE. Trimming took 1 base from V and 6 from J, leaving 14 bases between them. This CDR3 is 14 amino acids long. The sample comprised peripheral blood. The chain links TRBV5-8 to TRBJ2-7, with TRBD1 as a possible D gene (6 bases). The TCR was taken from a man in his forties or fifties with COVID-19, enrolled during active disease. The DNA of the CDR3 is TGTGCCAGCAGCTTGTTACAGGGCAGCGGCGAGCAGTACTTC. Translation gives CASSLLQGSGEQYF. Full variable domain (remainder filled in from reference TRBV5-8 and TRBJ2-7): EAGVTQSPTHLIKTRGQQATLRCSPISGHTSVYWYQQALGLGLQFLLWYDEGEERNRGNFPPRFSGRQFPNYSSELNVNALELEDSALYLCASSLLQGSGEQYFGPGTRLTVT.